This T cell receptor beta chain was sequenced for a study of cytomegalovirus exposure and HLA in healthy donors. Deletions cut 4 bases from V and 7 bases from J, with 11 bases between. Germline lookup yields CDR1 SGHNT and CDR2 YYREEE (reference sequence). The CDR3 contains 12 residues. The PCR was carried out with 60 Vbeta primers and 13 Jbeta primers. Sequencing used immunoSEQ multiplex PCR; TCRdb keeps in-frame clones, though not all of them. The sample holds approximately 160,000 clones, about 75% seen once. The study's findings and limits: As a later analysis revealed, the rate of TCR association differed by HLA locus, with DRB1 most and HLA-C fewest.

This clone was observed a handful of times. Its antigen is undetermined. What was sequenced was PBMCs. The chain uses TRBV5-4 and TRBJ1-1; D is perhaps TRBD1 (5 bases). This receptor was obtained from a woman in her 50s in good health and CMV-seropositive. The CDR3, as DNA: TGTGCCAGCAGCGGGTACGACAGTGAAGCTTTCTTT. This gives the protein CASSGYDSEAFF.